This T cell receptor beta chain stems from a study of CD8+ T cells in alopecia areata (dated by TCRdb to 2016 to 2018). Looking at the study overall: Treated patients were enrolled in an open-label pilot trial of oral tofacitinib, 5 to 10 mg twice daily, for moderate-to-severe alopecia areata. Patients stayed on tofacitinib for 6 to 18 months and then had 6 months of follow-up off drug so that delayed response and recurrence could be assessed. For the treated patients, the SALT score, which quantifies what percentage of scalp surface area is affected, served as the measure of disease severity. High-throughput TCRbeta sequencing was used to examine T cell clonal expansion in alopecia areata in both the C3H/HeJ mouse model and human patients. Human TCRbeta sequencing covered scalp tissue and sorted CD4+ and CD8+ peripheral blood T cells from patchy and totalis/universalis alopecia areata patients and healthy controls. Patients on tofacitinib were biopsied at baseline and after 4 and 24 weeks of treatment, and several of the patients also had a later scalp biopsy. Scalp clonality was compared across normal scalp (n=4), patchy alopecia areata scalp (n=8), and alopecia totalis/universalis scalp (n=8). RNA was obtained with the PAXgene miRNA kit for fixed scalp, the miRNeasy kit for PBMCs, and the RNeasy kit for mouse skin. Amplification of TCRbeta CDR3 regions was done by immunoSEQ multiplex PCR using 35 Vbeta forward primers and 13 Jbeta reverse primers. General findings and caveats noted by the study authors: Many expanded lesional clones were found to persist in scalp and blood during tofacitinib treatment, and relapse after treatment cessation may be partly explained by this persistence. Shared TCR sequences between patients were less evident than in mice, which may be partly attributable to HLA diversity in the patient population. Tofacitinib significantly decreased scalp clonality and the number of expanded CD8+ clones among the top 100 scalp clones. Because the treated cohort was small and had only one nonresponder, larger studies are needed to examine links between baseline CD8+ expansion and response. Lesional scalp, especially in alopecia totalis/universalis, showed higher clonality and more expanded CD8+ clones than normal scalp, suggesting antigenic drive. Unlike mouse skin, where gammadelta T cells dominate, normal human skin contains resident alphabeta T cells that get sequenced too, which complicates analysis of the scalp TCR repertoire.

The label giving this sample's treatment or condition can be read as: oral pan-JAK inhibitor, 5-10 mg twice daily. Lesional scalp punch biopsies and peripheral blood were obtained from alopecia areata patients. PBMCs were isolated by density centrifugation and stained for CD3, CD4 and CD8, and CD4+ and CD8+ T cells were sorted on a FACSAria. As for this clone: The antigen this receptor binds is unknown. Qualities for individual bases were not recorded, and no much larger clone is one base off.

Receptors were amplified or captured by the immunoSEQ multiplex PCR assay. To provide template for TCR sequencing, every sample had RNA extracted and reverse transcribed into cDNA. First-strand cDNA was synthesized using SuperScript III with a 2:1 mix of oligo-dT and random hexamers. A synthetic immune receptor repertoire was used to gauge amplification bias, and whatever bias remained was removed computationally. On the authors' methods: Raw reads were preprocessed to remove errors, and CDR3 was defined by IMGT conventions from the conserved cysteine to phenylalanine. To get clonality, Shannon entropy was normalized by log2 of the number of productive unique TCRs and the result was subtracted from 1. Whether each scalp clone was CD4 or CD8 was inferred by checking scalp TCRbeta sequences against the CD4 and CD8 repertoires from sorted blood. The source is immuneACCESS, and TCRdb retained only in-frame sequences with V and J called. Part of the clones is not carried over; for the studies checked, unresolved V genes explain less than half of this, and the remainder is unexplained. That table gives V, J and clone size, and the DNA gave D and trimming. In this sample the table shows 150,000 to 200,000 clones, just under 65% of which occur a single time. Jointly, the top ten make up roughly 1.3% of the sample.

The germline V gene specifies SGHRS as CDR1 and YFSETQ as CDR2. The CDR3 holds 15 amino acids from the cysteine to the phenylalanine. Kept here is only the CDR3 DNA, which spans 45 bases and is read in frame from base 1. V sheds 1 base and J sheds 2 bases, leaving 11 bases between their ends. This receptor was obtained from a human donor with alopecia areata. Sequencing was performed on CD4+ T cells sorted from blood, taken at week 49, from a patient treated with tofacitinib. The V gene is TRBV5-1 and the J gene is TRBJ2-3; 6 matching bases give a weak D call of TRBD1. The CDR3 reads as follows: CASSLRGQYTDTQYF. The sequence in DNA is TGCGCCAGCAGCTTGAGAGGACAGTACACAGATACGCAGTATTTT. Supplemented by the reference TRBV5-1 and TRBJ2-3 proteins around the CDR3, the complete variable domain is KAGVTQTPRYLIKTRGQQVTLSCSPISGHRSVSWYQQTPGQGLQFLFEYFSETQRNKGNFPGRFSGRQFSNSRSEMNVSTLELGDSALYLCASSLRGQYTDTQYFGPGTRLTVL.